This is a list of T cell receptor beta chains from one sample in a study of shared clonotypes between healthy human individuals. Generated by immunoSEQ multiplex PCR, the TCRdb table keeps only in-frame clones and is missing some. The repertoire holds roughly 1.4 million clones, with about 98.5% as singletons. The specimen was naive CD4+ T cells sorted from blood. The origin of the receptors is a man younger than 40 in good health. Each CDR3 is given with its conserved first and last residue. Fields, in order: CDR3 DNA, CDR3 protein, D gene, clone size, V gene, J gene. A D gene is named only where the DNA matches it firmly. The size entry is marked missing in some rows and otherwise reads once, few, many or a size class.

CDR3nt: TGTGCAAGTCGTTTTACAGGACTAAACACTGAAGCTTTCTTT
CDR3aa: CASRFTGLNTEAFF
d_gene: -
abundance: -
v_gene: TRBV12-2
j_gene: TRBJ1-1

CDR3nt: TGTGCCAGCCGCCCTAGCGCCTACGAGCAGTACTTC
CDR3aa: CASRPSAYEQYF
d_gene: -
abundance: -
v_gene: TRBV28
j_gene: TRBJ2-7

CDR3nt: TGTGCCAGCAGCCCGAGCGGGCCAACCGGGGAGCTGTTTTTT
CDR3aa: CASSPSGPTGELFF
d_gene: -
abundance: -
v_gene: TRBV11-3
j_gene: TRBJ2-2

CDR3nt: TGTGCCAGCAGCGGGGGAGCGGGGGCCCTAGCCAAAAACATTCAGTACTTC
CDR3aa: CASSGGAGALAKNIQYF
d_gene: TRBD2
abundance: -
v_gene: TRBV7-2
j_gene: TRBJ2-4

CDR3nt: TGCGCCAGCAGCTTACGAATCCTAGCGGGAGAGTACAATGAGCAGTTCTTC
CDR3aa: CASSLRILAGEYNEQFF
d_gene: TRBD2
abundance: -
v_gene: TRBV5-1
j_gene: TRBJ2-1

CDR3nt: TGTGCCAGCAGCCAAATCGGGATCTCCTACGAGCAGTACTTC
CDR3aa: CASSQIGISYEQYF
d_gene: -
abundance: -
v_gene: TRBV11-2
j_gene: TRBJ2-7

CDR3nt: TGTGCCAGCAGCAAAGGATCGACAGGGCCTCATCCCAAAAACATTCAGTACTTC
CDR3aa: CASSKGSTGPHPKNIQYF
d_gene: -
abundance: -
v_gene: TRBV21-1
j_gene: TRBJ2-4

CDR3nt: TGTGCCAGCAGCTTCGTAGGAGGCGGCGAGCAGTACTTC
CDR3aa: CASSFVGGGEQYF
d_gene: -
abundance: -
v_gene: TRBV5-5
j_gene: TRBJ2-7

CDR3nt: TGTGCCAGTAGTCTACCCTCGGGGAGCGAGCAGTACTTC
CDR3aa: CASSLPSGSEQYF
d_gene: -
abundance: -
v_gene: TRBV19
j_gene: TRBJ2-7

CDR3nt: TGCGCCAGCAGCTTGGGACGGGACAGCTCCTACGAGCAGTACTTC
CDR3aa: CASSLGRDSSYEQYF
d_gene: TRBD1
abundance: -
v_gene: TRBV5-1
j_gene: TRBJ2-7

CDR3nt: TGCGCCAGCAGCTTCGGGACTAGCGGGACCACCGGGGAGCTGTTTTTT
CDR3aa: CASSFGTSGTTGELFF
d_gene: TRBD2
abundance: -
v_gene: TRBV5-1
j_gene: TRBJ2-2

CDR3nt: TGTGCCAGCAGGTCGGAGAGCAATCAGCCCCAGCATTTT
CDR3aa: CASRSESNQPQHF
d_gene: -
abundance: -
v_gene: TRBV28
j_gene: TRBJ1-5

CDR3nt: TGCAGCGTTGAACGGGGACAGGTCCACACCTTC
CDR3aa: CSVERGQVHTF
d_gene: TRBD1
abundance: -
v_gene: TRBV29-1
j_gene: TRBJ1-2

CDR3nt: TGTGCCAGCTCACCACTTGGACAGCGCACAGATACGCAGTATTTT
CDR3aa: CASSPLGQRTDTQYF
d_gene: -
abundance: -
v_gene: TRBV18
j_gene: TRBJ2-3

CDR3nt: TGTGCTAGCAGCTCAGACGTGGGAAACACCATATATTTT
CDR3aa: CASSSDVGNTIYF
d_gene: -
abundance: -
v_gene: TRBV7-7
j_gene: TRBJ1-3

CDR3nt: TGTGCCACCACTAACCAGGGGAACTACGAGCAGTACTTC
CDR3aa: CATTNQGNYEQYF
d_gene: -
abundance: -
v_gene: TRBV15
j_gene: TRBJ2-7

CDR3nt: TGTGCCAGCAGCTTAGGGCCCGGTCAAGAGACCCAGTACTTC
CDR3aa: CASSLGPGQETQYF
d_gene: -
abundance: -
v_gene: TRBV7-2
j_gene: TRBJ2-5

CDR3nt: TGCGCCAGCAGCGCCGGGACCTCCCCTAACAATGAGCAGTTCTTC
CDR3aa: CASSAGTSPNNEQFF
d_gene: -
abundance: -
v_gene: TRBV5-1
j_gene: TRBJ2-1

CDR3nt: TGTGCCATCAGTGAGTCGCCAGTTTACTATGGCTACACCTTC
CDR3aa: CAISESPVYYGYTF
d_gene: -
abundance: -
v_gene: TRBV10-3
j_gene: TRBJ1-2

CDR3nt: TGCGCCAGCAGCTTGCCATCTGACGGCTACACCTTC
CDR3aa: CASSLPSDGYTF
d_gene: -
abundance: -
v_gene: TRBV5-1
j_gene: TRBJ1-2

CDR3nt: TGTGCCAGCAGCTTAGCCCGCCGGGGTACTGAAGCTTTCTTT
CDR3aa: CASSLARRGTEAFF
d_gene: -
abundance: -
v_gene: TRBV7-2
j_gene: TRBJ1-1

CDR3nt: TGTGCCAGCAGCGTAGGGGTCGGTCGCGAGCAGTACTTC
CDR3aa: CASSVGVGREQYF
d_gene: -
abundance: -
v_gene: TRBV9
j_gene: TRBJ2-7

CDR3nt: TGTGCCCTAGTGGGCGGAAGACAGGCATTACAAGAGACCCAGTACTTC
CDR3aa: CALVGGRQALQETQYF
d_gene: -
abundance: once
v_gene: TRBV2
j_gene: TRBJ2-5

CDR3nt: TGCGCCAGCAGCTTGAAGAGTTTGGTCGCCGGGGAGCTGTTTTTT
CDR3aa: CASSLKSLVAGELFF
d_gene: -
abundance: once
v_gene: TRBV5-1
j_gene: TRBJ2-2

CDR3nt: TGTGCCAGCGGAGCCCTTGGACAGCTAAACACCATATATTTT
CDR3aa: CASGALGQLNTIYF
d_gene: -
abundance: -
v_gene: TRBV27
j_gene: TRBJ1-3

CDR3nt: TGTGCCACCAGGACTAGCGGGAGAGGGATGAATGAGCAGTTCTTC
CDR3aa: CATRTSGRGMNEQFF
d_gene: TRBD2
abundance: -
v_gene: TRBV6-5
j_gene: TRBJ2-1

CDR3nt: TGTGCCAGCTCACCATCAGGCGGAGAGACCCAGTACTTC
CDR3aa: CASSPSGGETQYF
d_gene: -
abundance: -
v_gene: TRBV18
j_gene: TRBJ2-5

CDR3nt: TGTGCCAGCAGCGCTTACCCCGGTCTCTCCTACGAGCAGTACTTC
CDR3aa: CASSAYPGLSYEQYF
d_gene: -
abundance: -
v_gene: TRBV11-2
j_gene: TRBJ2-7